The rows below give T cell receptor beta chains drawn from one sample of a study of blood T cell repertoires in COVID-19. Clones were read by immunoSEQ multiplex PCR, and TCRdb kept only the in-frame ones, dropping some. This table holds over 110,000 clones, 88% found once. The sequencing sample was made of peripheral blood. These receptors were obtained from a man in his sixties or seventies with acute or convalescent COVID-19. The CDR3 runs from the conserved cysteine through the conserved F or W. A D gene is named only where the DNA matches it firmly. The size of a clone is reported for some rows only, either as once, few or many, or as a class for expanded clones.

TGTGCCAGCAGTGAACGTAGCGGCCTTACCAATGAGCAGTTCTTC,CASSERSGLTNEQFF,TRBJ2-1,.,TRBV6-1,.,15
TGTGCCAGCAGTCGAGAGGGGACTAATAATTCACCCCTCCACTTT,CASSREGTNNSPLHF,TRBJ1-6,.,TRBV2,.,15
TGTGCCATCAGGCCGGGACAGGGAAATCAGCCCCAGCATTTT,CAIRPGQGNQPQHF,TRBJ1-5,TRBD1,TRBV10-3,.,14
TGTGCCAGCAGCTTGTTGACAGCCCATACCTACGAGCAGTACTTC,CASSLLTAHTYEQYF,TRBJ2-7,.,TRBV5-4,.,15
TGTGCCATCAGTGAGACAGCGGGGGGTCGGCAAGAGACCCAGTACTTC,CAISETAGGRQETQYF,TRBJ2-5,TRBD2,TRBV10-3,.,16
TGCGCCAGCAGCTTCGGGACAGGAAACACCATATATTTT,CASSFGTGNTIYF,TRBJ1-3,.,TRBV5-1,.,13
TGTGCCAGCAGCTTAGTGTCTTCCACTACTTACAATGAGCAGTTCTTC,CASSLVSSTTYNEQFF,TRBJ2-1,.,TRBV7-6,.,16
TGTGCCAGCAGTTTATTTGCAGGGTTCACTGAAGCTTTCTTT,CASSLFAGFTEAFF,TRBJ1-1,.,TRBV27,.,14
TGTGCCAGCAGTCCATGGACAGCGAACACCGGGGAGCTGTTTTTT,CASSPWTANTGELFF,TRBJ2-2,.,TRBV6-5,.,15
TGTGCCAGCAGCTTAAACTCGGCTAGCGGGGCGCAAGAGACCCAGTACTTC,CASSLNSASGAQETQYF,TRBJ2-5,TRBD2,TRBV7-8,.,17
TGTGCCAGCAGTGAACGGTTTAATGAGCAGTTCTTC,CASSERFNEQFF,TRBJ2-1,.,TRBV6-1,.,12
TGTGCCAGCAGTTCAGGAGGGTCGACGGGGGCCAACGTCCTGACTTTC,CASSSGGSTGANVLTF,TRBJ2-6,.,TRBV27,.,16
TGTGCCATCAGTGATCAACTATTGTATGGCTACACCTTC,CAISDQLLYGYTF,TRBJ1-2,.,TRBV10-3,.,13
TGTGCCAGCAGTGAAGGACAGGGTCGGGAGGCTTTCTTT,CASSEGQGREAFF,TRBJ1-1,TRBD1,TRBV2,.,13
TGTGCCACCAGGGGAAACGAACAGGGTCCTGGGGCCAACGTCCTGACTTTC,CATRGNEQGPGANVLTF,TRBJ2-6,.,TRBV24-1,few,17
TGTGCCAGCACCCCCAGACAGCCCTACGAGCAGTACTTC,CASTPRQPYEQYF,TRBJ2-7,.,TRBV6-5,.,13
TGCGCCAGCAGCTTGGCGGTAGCGGGAGTTACCGGGGAGCTGTTTTTT,CASSLAVAGVTGELFF,TRBJ2-2,TRBD2,TRBV5-1,.,16
TGTGCCAGCAGCACAGGAGTTAATTCACCCCTCCACTTT,CASSTGVNSPLHF,TRBJ1-6,.,TRBV6-6,.,13
TGTGCCAGCAGCCATCCAAGCGGCTCCTTATACGAGCAGTACTTC,CASSHPSGSLYEQYF,TRBJ2-7,.,TRBV14,.,15
TGTGCCAGCTCACTTATGGGACTAGATTACGAGCAGTACTTC,CASSLMGLDYEQYF,TRBJ2-7,TRBD2,TRBV18,.,14
TGCGCCAGCAGCCCACGGGGGGGGCCACCCCTCCACTTT,CASSPRGGPPLHF,TRBJ1-6,.,TRBV5-1,.,13
TGTGCCAGCAGTTTAACTAGCGGGTCCTCGAACACCGGGGAGCTGTTTTTT,CASSLTSGSSNTGELFF,TRBJ2-2,TRBD2,TRBV27,.,17
TGCAGCGCCAAAGGGACAGGGGGCTCGACTGAAGCTTTCTTT,CSAKGTGGSTEAFF,TRBJ1-1,TRBD1,TRBV29-1,.,14
TGTGCCAGCAGCTTGTTCCGCGGGGGGCCCAGGGATACGCAGTATTTT,CASSLFRGGPRDTQYF,TRBJ2-3,TRBD2,TRBV5-6,once,16
TGTGCCATCAGTGAGATTGACAGGGGTAACTATGGCTACACCTTC,CAISEIDRGNYGYTF,TRBJ1-2,TRBD1,TRBV10-3,.,15
TGCGCCAGCAGCCTTAGACAGGGGGATGGCTACACCTTC,CASSLRQGDGYTF,TRBJ1-2,TRBD1,TRBV5-1,.,13
TGTGCCAGCAGTTTGTCGGGGTATGTCACTGAAGCTTTCTTT,CASSLSGYVTEAFF,TRBJ1-1,.,TRBV27,.,14
TGTGCCAGCAGCTTAGGAGCGGGAGGTCTTAATGAGCAGTTCTTC,CASSLGAGGLNEQFF,TRBJ2-1,TRBD2,TRBV7-2,.,15
TGTGCCAGCACCGTTCCCGGGACAGGGGGCGTAACACCCCTCCACTTT,CASTVPGTGGVTPLHF,TRBJ1-6,TRBD1,TRBV2,.,16
TGCGCCAGCAGCGTAGGGACAGTAAATTCACCCCTCCACTTT,CASSVGTVNSPLHF,TRBJ1-6,TRBD1,TRBV5-1,.,14
TGTGCCAGCAGCTTCCTAGCGGGAGGATTTGGTGAGCAGTTCTTC,CASSFLAGGFGEQFF,TRBJ2-1,TRBD2,TRBV7-3,.,15
TGTGCCGGAGGACTAGGTAGGTATGAGCAGTTCTTC,CAGGLGRYEQFF,TRBJ2-1,TRBD2,TRBV7-2,once,12
TGTGCCAGCAGCCCACAGGGAGCTGGTGGCTACACCTTC,CASSPQGAGGYTF,TRBJ1-2,.,TRBV3-1/TRBV3-2,.,13
TGTGCCAGCAGCCAATCAGGACAGGGCACAGATACGCAGTATTTT,CASSQSGQGTDTQYF,TRBJ2-3,TRBD1,TRBV4-2,once,15
TGTGCCAGCATTACGGCGGGGAACACCTACGAGCAGTACTTC,CASITAGNTYEQYF,TRBJ2-7,.,TRBV28,.,14
TGTGCCAGCACCGAACGGGTGACAGATACGCAGTATTTT,CASTERVTDTQYF,TRBJ2-3,.,TRBV6-5,once,13
TGTGCCAGCAGCTTGGGGAGGAAGGCGGTTCGTGAAAAACTGTTTTTT,CASSLGRKAVREKLFF,TRBJ1-4,.,TRBV5-8,once,16
TGTGCCCTCTCAAAGGGGCAGGGGGTTTCCTACGAGCAGTACTTC,CALSKGQGVSYEQYF,TRBJ2-7,TRBD1,TRBV10-3,.,15
TGTGCCAGCAGGACAACAGGGGGCACTGAAGCTTTCTTT,CASRTTGGTEAFF,TRBJ1-1,TRBD1,TRBV12-3/TRBV12-4,.,13
TGTGCCAGCAGTGAAGAAGGGGGCACTGAAGCTTTCTTT,CASSEEGGTEAFF,TRBJ1-1,.,TRBV2,once,13
TGTGCCAGCAGTTTCCAGTTGTCTAATGAAAAACTGTTTTTT,CASSFQLSNEKLFF,TRBJ1-4,.,TRBV28,.,14
TGTGCCAGCAGCTTGTTTTGGGGGGACAATGAGCAGTTCTTC,CASSLFWGDNEQFF,TRBJ2-1,.,TRBV7-9,.,14
TGTGCCTGCGACAGGGGAGGGGAAAAACTGTTTTTT,CACDRGGEKLFF,TRBJ1-4,TRBD1,TRBV30,.,12
TGTGCCAGTAGTATGGGAGGGGAGAAGACCCAGTACTTC,CASSMGGEKTQYF,TRBJ2-5,TRBD2,TRBV19,.,13
TGTGCCAGCACCGCTAGGGAAAAACTGTTTTTT,CASTAREKLFF,TRBJ1-4,.,TRBV28,.,11
TGCGCCAGCAGAGAGGCGAAGAAGGGGGCCGTCACTGAAGCTTTCTTT,CASREAKKGAVTEAFF,TRBJ1-1,TRBD1,TRBV10-1,.,16
TGTGCCACAGAGGCGAGGGGGAATGAGCAGTTCTTC,CATEARGNEQFF,TRBJ2-1,.,TRBV19,.,12
TGTGCCACCCTTATAAAGGGCAGGGGCTACGAGCAGTACTTC,CATLIKGRGYEQYF,TRBJ2-7,.,TRBV19,.,14
TGTGCCAGCAGCCCGGGACTAGCCACAGATACGCAGTATTTT,CASSPGLATDTQYF,TRBJ2-3,TRBD2,TRBV7-3,.,14
TGTGCCAGCAGTTTTGGGAGAGATACGCAGTATTTT,CASSFGRDTQYF,TRBJ2-3,.,TRBV6-5,.,12
TGTGCCATCAGTGAGTCCGAGGATAACTACACCTTC,CAISESEDNYTF,TRBJ1-2,.,TRBV10-3,.,12